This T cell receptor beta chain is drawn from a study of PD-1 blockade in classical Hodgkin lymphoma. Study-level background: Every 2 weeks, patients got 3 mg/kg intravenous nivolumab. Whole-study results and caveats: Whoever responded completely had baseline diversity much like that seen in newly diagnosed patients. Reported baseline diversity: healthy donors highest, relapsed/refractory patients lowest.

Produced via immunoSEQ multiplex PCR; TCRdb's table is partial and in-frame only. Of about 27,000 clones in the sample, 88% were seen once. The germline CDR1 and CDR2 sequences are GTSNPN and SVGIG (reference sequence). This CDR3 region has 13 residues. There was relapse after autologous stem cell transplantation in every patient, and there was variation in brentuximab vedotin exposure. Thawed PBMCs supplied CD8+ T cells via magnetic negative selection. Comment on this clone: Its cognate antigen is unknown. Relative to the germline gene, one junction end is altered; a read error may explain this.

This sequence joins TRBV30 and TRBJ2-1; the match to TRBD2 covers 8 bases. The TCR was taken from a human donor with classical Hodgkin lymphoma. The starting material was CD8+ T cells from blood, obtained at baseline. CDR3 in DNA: TGTGCCTGGAGCCGGGAGGGAAACAATGGGCAGTTCTTC. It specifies CAWSREGNNGQFF. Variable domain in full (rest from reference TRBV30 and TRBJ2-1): SQTIHQWPATLVQPVGSPLSLECTVEGTSNPNLYWYRQAAGRGLQLLFYSVGIGQISSEVPQNLSASRPQDRQFILSSKKLLLSDSGFYLCAWSREGNNGQFFGPGTRLTVL.